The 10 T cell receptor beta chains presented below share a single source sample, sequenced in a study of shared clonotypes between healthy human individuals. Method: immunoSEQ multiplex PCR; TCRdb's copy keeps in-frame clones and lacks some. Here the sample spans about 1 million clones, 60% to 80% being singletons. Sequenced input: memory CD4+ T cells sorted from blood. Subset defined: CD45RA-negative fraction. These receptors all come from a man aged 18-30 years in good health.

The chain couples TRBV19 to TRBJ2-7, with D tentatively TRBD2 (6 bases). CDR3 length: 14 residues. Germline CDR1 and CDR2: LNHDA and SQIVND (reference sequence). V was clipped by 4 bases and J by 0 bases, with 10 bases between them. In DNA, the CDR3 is TGTGCCAGTAGTAGATTAGCGGCCTCCTACGAGCAGTACTTC. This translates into CASSRLAASYEQYF.

The CDR3 region is CASSLGGAGVNEKLFF. In DNA, the CDR3 is TGTGCCAGCAGTTTGGGAGGGGCAGGGGTTAATGAAAAACTGTTTTTT. V usage is TRBV28 and J usage is TRBJ1-4; the D gene is possibly TRBD1 (6 bases). The germline CDR1 and CDR2 sequences are MDHEN and SYDVKM. The CDR3 is 16 residues long. V dropped 3 bases and J dropped 4 bases, with 15 bases sitting between them.

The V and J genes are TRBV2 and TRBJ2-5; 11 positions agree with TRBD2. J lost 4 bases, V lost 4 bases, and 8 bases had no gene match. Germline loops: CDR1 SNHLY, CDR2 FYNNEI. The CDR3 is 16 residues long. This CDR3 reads CASSASSGRYLETQYF. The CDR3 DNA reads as TGTGCCAGCAGTGCGTCTAGCGGGAGGTATCTAGAGACCCAGTACTTC.

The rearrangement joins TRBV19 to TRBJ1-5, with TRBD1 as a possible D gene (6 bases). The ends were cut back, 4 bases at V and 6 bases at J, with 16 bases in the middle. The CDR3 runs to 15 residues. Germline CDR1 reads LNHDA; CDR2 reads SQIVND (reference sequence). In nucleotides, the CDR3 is TGTGCCAGTAGTACCCGGGGCAGGGGACGTCAGCCCCAGCATTTT. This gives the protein CASSTRGRGRQPQHF.

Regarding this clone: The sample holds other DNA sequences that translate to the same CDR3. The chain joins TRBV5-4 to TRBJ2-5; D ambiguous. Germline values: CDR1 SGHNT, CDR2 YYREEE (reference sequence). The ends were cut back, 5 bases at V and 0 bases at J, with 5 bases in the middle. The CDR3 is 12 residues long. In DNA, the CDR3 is TGTGCCAGCAGTCGCGACCAAGAGACCCAGTACTTC. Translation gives CASSRDQETQYF.

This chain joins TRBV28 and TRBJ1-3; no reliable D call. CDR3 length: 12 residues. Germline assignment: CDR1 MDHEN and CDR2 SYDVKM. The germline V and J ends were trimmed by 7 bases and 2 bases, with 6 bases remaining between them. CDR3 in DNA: TGTGCCAGCACCAACGCTGGAAACACCATATATTTT. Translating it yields CASTNAGNTIYF.

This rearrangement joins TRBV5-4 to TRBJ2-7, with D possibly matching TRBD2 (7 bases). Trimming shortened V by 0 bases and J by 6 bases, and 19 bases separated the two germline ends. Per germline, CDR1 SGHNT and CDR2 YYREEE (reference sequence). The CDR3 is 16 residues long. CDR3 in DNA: TGTGCCAGCAGCTTGGCCCGTAGGGGGGGGCCGATCGAGCAGTACTTC. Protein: CASSLARRGGPIEQYF.

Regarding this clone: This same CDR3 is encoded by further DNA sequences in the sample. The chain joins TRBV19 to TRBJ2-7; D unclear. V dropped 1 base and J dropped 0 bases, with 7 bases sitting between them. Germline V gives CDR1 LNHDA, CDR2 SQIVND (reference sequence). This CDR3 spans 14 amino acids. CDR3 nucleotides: TGTGCCAGTAGTATAGGGGCCTCCTCCTACGAGCAGTACTTC. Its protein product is CASSIGASSYEQYF.

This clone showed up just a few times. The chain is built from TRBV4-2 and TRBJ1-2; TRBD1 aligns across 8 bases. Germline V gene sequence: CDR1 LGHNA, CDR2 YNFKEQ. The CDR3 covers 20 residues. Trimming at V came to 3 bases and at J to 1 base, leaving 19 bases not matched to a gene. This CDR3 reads CASSQEGPGQDFLVNYGYTF. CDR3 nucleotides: TGTGCCAGCAGCCAGGAGGGGCCGGGACAGGACTTCCTCGTTAACTATGGCTACACCTTC.

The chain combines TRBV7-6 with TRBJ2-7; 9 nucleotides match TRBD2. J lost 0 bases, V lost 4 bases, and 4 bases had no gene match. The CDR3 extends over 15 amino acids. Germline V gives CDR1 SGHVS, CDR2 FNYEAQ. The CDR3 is CASSSTSGPSYEQYF. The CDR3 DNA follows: TGTGCCAGCAGCTCTACTAGCGGGCCCTCCTACGAGCAGTACTTC.